Included here is one TCR beta chain sequence, with context. The clone's antigen remains unknown. It has no much larger one-base neighbor in the sample; base qualities were not kept. The library came from the immunoSEQ multiplex PCR assay. TCRbeta CDR3 sequencing was performed at survey depth by Adaptive Biotechnologies, and CDR3 sequences, V/J genes, productive frequency and template counts were reported. Amplification of TCR beta CDR3 regions started from genomic DNA instead of RNA. Processing in the source paper ran as follows. Jensen-Shannon divergence served to quantify pairwise repertoire overlap between tissues, with 0 meaning identical and 1 meaning complete divergence. Based on pairwise JSD values, tissues were grouped by single-linkage agglomerative hierarchical clustering, and the results were shown as dendrograms. GLIPH2 was run on all patient samples with simulation_depth 1000, kmer_min_depth 3 and cdr3_length_cutoff 8, and groups with more than two unique CDR3s were retained. A standardized tissue-overlap score was generated by extrapolating Jaccard GLIPH-group overlap across patients to a standard repertoire size of 1000 clones. Linear mixed-effect models, with tissue as a fixed effect and individual as a random effect, were used to test how diversity related to clinical or experimental variables. TCRdb mirrors the immuneACCESS table, restricted to in-frame sequences. Some clones are absent from its copies; in checked studies, under half trace to an unresolved V gene, and the reason for the others is unknown. V, J and clone size were drawn from that table, and D and trimming were deduced from the DNA. The sample includes about 700 clones, with roughly 40% observed a single time. The ten largest make up less than 70% of the sample.

This sample stems from a study of tissue T cells after allogeneic stem cell transplantation (dated by TCRdb to the early 2020s). Broadly, across the study: All GVHD patients received grafts from donors, several unmodified and three CD34-selected to deplete T cells. Using research autopsies of patients with and without GVHD, plus mouse models of GVHD, the study profiled TCR beta repertoires across many tissues. The human arm was a prospective observational study without blinding or randomization. If a tissue had multiple samples, a pathologist reviewed H&E sections so that samples with histologically apparent lymphocytes got priority for sequencing.

From the germline V gene (reference sequence), CDR1 is LNHDA and CDR2 is SQIVND. The CDR3 contains 15 residues, cysteine and phenylalanine counted. The DNA shown is the 45-base CDR3, in frame from base 1. Trimming removed 3 bases from V and 0 bases from J, leaving 9 bases between the germline ends. The time point label for this specimen denotes: human tissue collected at research (rapid) autopsy. Over an approximately 3-year period, a research-autopsy study prospectively enrolled about 7 adult allo-HCT recipients who had steroid-refractory GVHD. Gastrointestinal GVHD was present in all GVHD patients, several lines of GVHD-directed therapy were administered to all GVHD patients, and skin involvement was additionally present in several GVHD patients. Autopsy tissues, which were obtained after a median post-mortem interval of approximately 10 hours, included GI sites from esophagus to rectum, liver, skin and lymphoid organs including spleen. Autopsy specimens were bisected, with one portion flash-frozen in liquid nitrogen and the rest formalin-fixed; GI outer muscle layers were removed. Genomic DNA was extracted from frozen tissues using the Mag-Bind Blood & Tissue DNA HDQ 96 Kit on a Chemagic 360 or the DNeasy Blood & Tissue Kit. Because of concern about red blood cell contamination, extracted DNA was further purified using the Genomic DNA Clean & Concentrator-25 kit.

The research as a whole found: In both patients and mice, only a limited portion of the TCR repertoire detected in tissues was captured by blood and spleen T cells. Which tissue TCRs were alloreactive or antigen-specific was not determined in the study, and some of the clones might have been host cells that persisted. Within patients, how anatomically similar tissues were was a major factor shaping TCR repertoire composition, regardless of disease or transplant status. Only a few T cell clones appeared in more than one patient, yet motif-based clustering showed tissue-specific repertoire signatures that were shared between patients. The patient cohort was small and clinically heterogeneous, and sampling depth was acknowledged as a limitation.

The chain joins TRBV19 to TRBJ2-1; TRBD2 is a weak D gene call, 5 bases matching. Sequenced material: descending colon tissue, taken at autopsy. This TCR was sampled from a female patient aged 40 to 69 with steroid-refractory graft-versus-host disease after an allogeneic stem cell transplant. Following a transplant, a fraction of the T cells may be traceable to the graft donor. CDR3 protein: CASSIIGISYNEQFF. The bases are TGTGCCAGTAGTATTATCGGGATCTCCTACAATGAGCAGTTCTTC.